Below are 3 T cell receptor beta chains sequenced from a single sample in a study of blood T cell repertoires in COVID-19. The data were produced by immunoSEQ multiplex PCR, yet TCRdb's version contains in-frame clones alone and is incomplete. The sample yields 200,000 to 300,000 clones, about 90% seen once. The sample consisted of peripheral blood. The receptors derive from a woman in her 30s who had recovered from COVID-19.

The chain joins TRBV4-1 to TRBJ1-4; 7 bases fit TRBD1. The CDR3 length is 14 residues. The V and J ends lost 3 bases and 8 bases, in that order; junction bases with no gene match: 6. Germline CDR1 and CDR2: MGHRA and YSYEKL. CDR3 protein: CASSHDRVYEKLFF. The CDR3 DNA follows: TGCGCCAGCAGCCACGACAGGGTGTACGAAAAACTGTTTTTT.

In this sample, this clone turned up once. This sequence joins TRBV5-1 and TRBJ2-3, with 8 bases identical to TRBD2. The CDR3 length is 14 residues. Germline V gene lookup returns CDR1 SGHRS and CDR2 YFSETQ. The J segment lost 4 bases and the V segment lost 4 bases, leaving 5 bases of the junction unmatched. In DNA, the CDR3 is TGCGCCAGCAGCCTCAGCGGGGGTGCAGATACGCAGTATTTT. Residues: CASSLSGGADTQYF.

The CDR3 sequence: CASSAGDRGWTLFF. DNA for the CDR3: TGTGCCAGCAGTGCCGGGGACAGGGGATGGACGCTGTTTTTT. The gene calls are TRBV27 and TRBJ2-2; TRBD1 matches 10 bases. Germline V CDR1 and CDR2: MNHEY, SMNVEV (reference sequence). The CDR3 covers 14 residues. V trimming: 5 bases; J trimming: 13 bases; junction bases outside the gene matches: 10.